These T cell receptor beta chains were read from a single sample in a study of cytomegalovirus exposure and HLA in healthy donors. Using immunoSEQ multiplex PCR, the repertoire was profiled, and TCRdb retains in-frame clones only, with some absent. The profile shows 95,000 to 150,000 clones, 77% of them singletons. The sample was PBMCs. These receptors all come from a man aged 18 to 30 in good health and CMV-seropositive. CDR3s include the opening cysteine and the closing phenylalanine or tryptophan. A D gene is named only where the DNA matches it firmly. Where a row states a size, it is once, few, many or the class of an expanded clone; other rows omit it.

V gene: TRBV29-1; clone size: -; D gene: -; J gene: TRBJ1-3; CDR3 protein: CSVQQGTGNTIYF; CDR3 DNA: TGCAGCGTGCAACAGGGTACTGGAAACACCATATATTTT
V gene: TRBV5-1; clone size: few; D gene: TRBD1; J gene: TRBJ1-2; CDR3 protein: CASSPGQLLYGYTF; CDR3 DNA: TGCGCCAGCAGCCCGGGACAGCTCCTCTATGGCTACACCTTC
V gene: TRBV9; clone size: once; D gene: TRBD1; J gene: TRBJ1-2; CDR3 protein: CASSPVADRDLDYTF; CDR3 DNA: TGTGCCAGCAGCCCCGTCGCGGACAGGGACTTGGACTACACCTTC
V gene: TRBV29-1; clone size: once; D gene: TRBD1; J gene: TRBJ2-5; CDR3 protein: CSVERGQLQETQYF; CDR3 DNA: TGCAGCGTTGAAAGGGGACAGCTCCAAGAGACCCAGTACTTC
V gene: TRBV2; clone size: -; D gene: TRBD1; J gene: TRBJ2-3; CDR3 protein: CASRRDSGTTDTQYF; CDR3 DNA: TGTGCCAGCAGAAGGGACAGCGGCACCACAGATACGCAGTATTTT
V gene: TRBV7-2; clone size: few; D gene: -; J gene: TRBJ1-2; CDR3 protein: CASSGHSNYGYTF; CDR3 DNA: TGTGCCAGCAGCGGACACAGTAACTATGGCTACACCTTC
V gene: TRBV11-2; clone size: -; D gene: -; J gene: TRBJ2-1; CDR3 protein: CASSLDRARGVFEQFF; CDR3 DNA: TGTGCCAGCAGCTTAGATCGGGCCAGGGGGGTATTCGAGCAGTTCTTC
V gene: TRBV28; clone size: -; D gene: TRBD2; J gene: TRBJ2-1; CDR3 protein: CASSLFGLAGVDNEQFF; CDR3 DNA: TGTGCCAGCAGTTTATTCGGACTAGCGGGGGTAGACAATGAGCAGTTCTTC
V gene: TRBV29-1; clone size: -; D gene: -; J gene: TRBJ1-1; CDR3 protein: CSGWETKAFF; CDR3 DNA: TGCAGCGGGTGGGAGACCAAAGCTTTCTTT
V gene: TRBV27; clone size: -; D gene: TRBD1; J gene: TRBJ2-7; CDR3 protein: CASSPGTGGYEQYF; CDR3 DNA: TGTGCCAGCAGTCCGGGGACAGGGGGCTACGAGCAGTACTTC
V gene: TRBV7-8; clone size: few; D gene: TRBD2; J gene: TRBJ2-1; CDR3 protein: CASSSRTSGDNEQFF; CDR3 DNA: TGTGCCAGCAGCTCCCGGACTAGCGGGGACAATGAGCAGTTCTTC
V gene: TRBV11-3; clone size: -; D gene: -; J gene: TRBJ2-6; CDR3 protein: CASSSFLLSGANVLTF; CDR3 DNA: TGTGCCAGCAGCTCGTTTCTCCTCTCTGGGGCCAACGTCCTGACTTTC
V gene: TRBV9; clone size: few; D gene: -; J gene: TRBJ1-2; CDR3 protein: CASSVGSRGGYTF; CDR3 DNA: TGTGCCAGCAGCGTAGGCTCCAGAGGTGGCTACACCTTC
V gene: TRBV27; clone size: -; D gene: -; J gene: TRBJ2-7; CDR3 protein: CASSISGTPSGEQYF; CDR3 DNA: TGTGCCAGCAGTATATCCGGGACTCCCTCGGGCGAGCAGTACTTC
V gene: TRBV5-6; clone size: once; D gene: -; J gene: TRBJ2-7; CDR3 protein: CASSLGLSDYEQYF; CDR3 DNA: TGTGCCAGCAGCTTGGGGCTGTCAGACTACGAGCAGTACTTC
V gene: TRBV19; clone size: -; D gene: -; J gene: TRBJ1-1; CDR3 protein: CASSKRTEAFF; CDR3 DNA: TGTGCCAGTAGTAAGCGCACTGAAGCTTTCTTT
V gene: TRBV6-5; clone size: once; D gene: -; J gene: TRBJ2-4; CDR3 protein: CASSANRVGKNIQYF; CDR3 DNA: TGTGCCAGCAGTGCTAACAGGGTTGGCAAAAACATTCAGTACTTC
V gene: TRBV7-7; clone size: few; D gene: TRBD2; J gene: TRBJ2-7; CDR3 protein: CASSPTSGVMYEQYF; CDR3 DNA: TGTGCTAGCAGCCCGACTAGCGGGGTTATGTACGAGCAGTACTTC
V gene: TRBV9; clone size: -; D gene: -; J gene: TRBJ2-7; CDR3 protein: CASSKGGGVIDEQYF; CDR3 DNA: TGTGCCAGCAGCAAAGGGGGAGGGGTGATAGACGAGCAGTACTTC
V gene: TRBV7-2; clone size: -; D gene: TRBD1; J gene: TRBJ2-7; CDR3 protein: CASSLETGGLNEQYF; CDR3 DNA: TGTGCCAGCAGCTTAGAAACAGGGGGCTTGAACGAGCAGTACTTC
V gene: TRBV29-1; clone size: -; D gene: -; J gene: TRBJ2-7; CDR3 protein: CSVVGSSYEQYF; CDR3 DNA: TGCAGCGTTGTCGGGAGCTCCTACGAGCAGTACTTC
V gene: TRBV7-7; clone size: -; D gene: TRBD2; J gene: TRBJ2-1; CDR3 protein: CASSLQAGGPGEQFF; CDR3 DNA: TGTGCTAGCAGCTTACAAGCGGGAGGGCCGGGCGAGCAGTTCTTC
V gene: TRBV7-2; clone size: once; D gene: -; J gene: TRBJ2-5; CDR3 protein: CASSLERRQETQYF; CDR3 DNA: TGTGCCAGCAGCTTAGAGCGAAGACAAGAGACCCAGTACTTC
V gene: TRBV4-1; clone size: few; D gene: -; J gene: TRBJ2-7; CDR3 protein: CASSSTTGSYEQYF; CDR3 DNA: TGCGCCAGCAGCTCAACGACAGGATCCTACGAGCAGTACTTC
V gene: TRBV28; clone size: -; D gene: -; J gene: TRBJ1-5; CDR3 protein: CASTGKNSNQPQHF; CDR3 DNA: TGTGCCAGCACAGGGAAGAATAGCAATCAGCCCCAGCATTTT
V gene: TRBV6-1; clone size: -; D gene: -; J gene: TRBJ2-3; CDR3 protein: CASTVSSEDTQYF; CDR3 DNA: TGTGCCAGCACGGTTAGTAGCGAGGATACGCAGTATTTT
V gene: TRBV6-6; clone size: -; D gene: -; J gene: TRBJ2-7; CDR3 protein: CASTRGPTSYEQYF; CDR3 DNA: TGTGCCAGCACCAGGGGACCTACCTCCTACGAGCAGTACTTC
V gene: TRBV27; clone size: few; D gene: -; J gene: TRBJ1-6; CDR3 protein: CASSLKGNNSPLHF; CDR3 DNA: TGTGCCAGCAGTTTGAAGGGGAATAATTCACCCCTCCACTTT
V gene: TRBV30; clone size: once; D gene: -; J gene: TRBJ1-2; CDR3 protein: CAWSDTGLGGYTF; CDR3 DNA: TGTGCCTGGAGCGATACAGGGTTGGGGGGCTACACCTTC
V gene: TRBV18; clone size: -; D gene: TRBD2; J gene: TRBJ2-1; CDR3 protein: CASSPTSGNYNEQFF; CDR3 DNA: TGTGCCAGCTCACCAACTAGCGGGAACTACAATGAGCAGTTCTTC
V gene: TRBV5-1; clone size: -; D gene: TRBD1; J gene: TRBJ1-5; CDR3 protein: CASSPSYRGRGQPQHF; CDR3 DNA: TGCGCCAGCAGCCCATCGTACAGGGGTCGGGGTCAGCCCCAGCATTTT
V gene: TRBV18; clone size: -; D gene: -; J gene: TRBJ1-6; CDR3 protein: CASSRFMENSPLHF; CDR3 DNA: TGTGCCAGCTCACGGTTTATGGAGAATTCACCCCTCCACTTT
V gene: TRBV4-1; clone size: -; D gene: TRBD2; J gene: TRBJ2-3; CDR3 protein: CASSQDALAGDRTDTQYF; CDR3 DNA: TGCGCCAGCAGCCAAGACGCATTGGCGGGGGATCGCACAGATACGCAGTATTTT
V gene: TRBV5-5; clone size: -; D gene: TRBD1; J gene: TRBJ2-7; CDR3 protein: CASSPTGGKGYEQYF; CDR3 DNA: TGTGCCAGCAGCCCTACAGGGGGAAAAGGGTACGAGCAGTACTTC
V gene: TRBV5-1; clone size: -; D gene: TRBD2; J gene: TRBJ2-1; CDR3 protein: CASTSGTSVDEQFF; CDR3 DNA: TGCGCCAGCACTTCCGGGACTAGCGTCGATGAGCAGTTCTTC
V gene: TRBV5-6; clone size: -; D gene: -; J gene: TRBJ2-7; CDR3 protein: CASSLAAYEQYF; CDR3 DNA: TGTGCCAGCAGCTTGGCAGCCTACGAGCAGTACTTC
V gene: TRBV9; clone size: once; D gene: -; J gene: TRBJ1-1; CDR3 protein: CASSVDEGDTEAFF; CDR3 DNA: TGTGCCAGCAGCGTAGATGAGGGAGACACTGAAGCTTTCTTT
V gene: TRBV10-3; clone size: -; D gene: TRBD2; J gene: TRBJ2-4; CDR3 protein: CAISERGGPLAKNIQYF; CDR3 DNA: TGTGCCATCAGTGAGCGCGGGGGGCCTTTAGCCAAAAACATTCAGTACTTC
V gene: TRBV5-1; clone size: -; D gene: TRBD2; J gene: TRBJ2-1; CDR3 protein: CASSLGTSGGDEQFF; CDR3 DNA: TGCGCCAGCAGCTTGGGGACTAGCGGGGGGGATGAGCAGTTCTTC
V gene: TRBV27; clone size: -; D gene: -; J gene: TRBJ1-4; CDR3 protein: CATRQTTNEKLFF; CDR3 DNA: TGTGCCACCAGACAGACAACTAATGAAAAACTGTTTTTT
V gene: TRBV20-1; clone size: -; D gene: -; J gene: TRBJ2-2; CDR3 protein: CSARKEGELFF; CDR3 DNA: TGCAGTGCTAGGAAAGAGGGGGAGCTGTTTTTT
V gene: TRBV11-2; clone size: few; D gene: TRBD2; J gene: TRBJ2-1; CDR3 protein: CASSLTSGALYNEQFF; CDR3 DNA: TGTGCCAGCAGCTTGACTAGCGGGGCTTTGTACAATGAGCAGTTCTTC
V gene: TRBV18; clone size: once; D gene: TRBD1; J gene: TRBJ1-3; CDR3 protein: CASSLQVRTGTTGNTIYF; CDR3 DNA: TGTGCCAGCTCACTGCAAGTTAGGACAGGTACGACTGGAAACACCATATATTTT
V gene: TRBV7-9; clone size: few; D gene: -; J gene: TRBJ2-7; CDR3 protein: CASSLGAGLSTGEQYF; CDR3 DNA: TGTGCCAGCAGCTTAGGGGCGGGACTTTCTACGGGAGAGCAGTACTTC
V gene: TRBV15; clone size: -; D gene: -; J gene: TRBJ1-5; CDR3 protein: CATSRSGEPQHF; CDR3 DNA: TGTGCCACCAGCAGATCCGGAGAGCCCCAGCATTTT
V gene: TRBV6-5; clone size: -; D gene: TRBD1; J gene: TRBJ1-6; CDR3 protein: CASSRQGAFSPLHF; CDR3 DNA: TGTGCCAGCAGCAGACAGGGTGCTTTTTCACCCCTCCACTTT
V gene: TRBV27; clone size: -; D gene: TRBD2; J gene: TRBJ2-1; CDR3 protein: CASKGASGRRFYNEQFF; CDR3 DNA: TGTGCCAGCAAGGGCGCTAGCGGGAGACGGTTCTACAATGAGCAGTTCTTC
V gene: TRBV30; clone size: -; D gene: -; J gene: TRBJ2-1; CDR3 protein: CARGTPLNYNEQFF; CDR3 DNA: TGTGCCCGGGGGACCCCGTTAAACTACAATGAGCAGTTCTTC
V gene: TRBV9; clone size: -; D gene: TRBD1; J gene: TRBJ1-5; CDR3 protein: CASSVGGTDYQPQHF; CDR3 DNA: TGTGCCAGCAGCGTAGGCGGGACAGATTATCAGCCCCAGCATTTT
V gene: TRBV5-1; clone size: -; D gene: TRBD2; J gene: TRBJ2-7; CDR3 protein: CASNPGTSSYEQYF; CDR3 DNA: TGCGCCAGCAACCCCGGGACTAGCAGCTACGAGCAGTACTTC
V gene: TRBV14; clone size: few; D gene: -; J gene: TRBJ2-1; CDR3 protein: CASSPPGLTLFF; CDR3 DNA: TGTGCCAGCAGCCCCCCGGGACTCACTCTGTTCTTC
V gene: TRBV9; clone size: -; D gene: TRBD2; J gene: TRBJ2-3; CDR3 protein: CASSFSGTSGSRDTQYF; CDR3 DNA: TGTGCCAGCAGCTTCTCCGGGACTAGCGGGAGTCGCGATACGCAGTATTTT
V gene: TRBV29-1; clone size: once; D gene: -; J gene: TRBJ1-2; CDR3 protein: CSVKGTFFGYTF; CDR3 DNA: TGCAGCGTTAAAGGGACTTTTTTCGGCTACACCTTC
V gene: TRBV15; clone size: -; D gene: TRBD1; J gene: TRBJ2-4; CDR3 protein: CATSRWGQGIAKNIQYF; CDR3 DNA: TGTGCCACCAGCAGATGGGGACAGGGGATAGCCAAAAACATTCAGTACTTC
V gene: TRBV11-2; clone size: -; D gene: -; J gene: TRBJ1-1; CDR3 protein: CASSFRTPNTEAFF; CDR3 DNA: TGTGCCAGCAGCTTTCGGACACCGAACACTGAAGCTTTCTTT